This entry concerns a single T cell receptor (beta chain). Its antigen remains unidentified. With 3 bases removed from V and 0 bases from J, the gap between germline ends came to 10 bases. Germline CDR1 SGDLS, CDR2 YYNGEE. The CDR3 sequence is 15 residues long. This sample is part of a study of T cells after yellow fever vaccination. General study results and limits: Booster sampling recovered most clones from primary vaccination (96% CD4, roughly 86% CD8). There was a small share of clonotypes that showed up in both the CD4 and CD8 compartments.

For TCR, cDNA came from 5'RACE template switching, which added a universal primer site and UMIs. Each CDR3 protein is one row after TCRdb ran MiXCR on the 5' RACE reads. The sample contains around 250,000 distinct CDR3 sequences, about 5% of which appear only once. The sample consisted of CD4+ T cells sorted from PBMCs, taken on the day of the yellow fever booster vaccination. This clonotype was sampled from a man between 18 and 29 years old who received the YFV17D yellow fever vaccine. The chain uses TRBV9 and TRBJ2-1; unclear D gene. Here the CDR3 reads CASSEGRSSYNEQFF. DNA of the CDR3: TGTGCCAGCAGCGAAGGACGTAGCTCCTACAATGAGCAGTTCTTC.